This passage covers 18 T cell receptor beta chains from one sample sequenced in a study of a mutant IDH1 vaccine in newly diagnosed glioma. Sequencing was performed with immunoSEQ multiplex PCR; in TCRdb, only in-frame clones are kept and a portion is missing. There are 70,000 to 100,000 clones in the sample; 90% to 95% occur only once, and about 0.6% lies in the top ten. The time point: week 5, during vaccination. Vaccine doses each comprised 300 ug of mutant IDH1 20-mer peptide, with topical imiquimod. Their cognate antigens are unknown. The starting material was PBMCs, obtained from a glioma patient whose treatment included an IDH1 peptide vaccine. Receptor source: a woman between 50 and 59 years old with glioma.

The chain recombines TRBV7-6 with TRBJ2-5; tentative D call: TRBD1 (6 bases). The CDR3 contains 15 residues. From germline, CDR1 is SGHVS and CDR2 FNYEAQ. V gave up 0 bases and J gave up 11 bases, with 19 bases separating them. The CDR3 sequence is CASSLAGRGIDEQYF. The CDR3 nucleotides read TGTGCCAGCAGCTTAGCGGGCAGGGGAATTGATGAGCAGTACTTC.

This chain connects TRBV13 to TRBJ1-4; 7 bases match TRBD1. V was clipped by 1 base and J by 2 bases; unmatched bases: 1. Per germline, CDR1 PRHDT and CDR2 FYEKMQ (reference sequence). The CDR3 runs 15 residues. The CDR3 sequence is CASSLEGATNEKLFF. The CDR3 DNA is TGTGCCAGCAGCTTAGAGGGGGCGACTAATGAAAAACTGTTTTTT.

The gene calls are TRBV6-6 and TRBJ2-7; 7 bases match TRBD2. The V and J ends lost 0 bases and 0 bases, in that order; junction bases with no gene match: 5. CDR1 and CDR2 (germline): MNHNY, SVGAGI (reference sequence). This CDR3 has 16 residues. The CDR3 region is CASSYSRGGPSYEQYF. In DNA form, the CDR3 reads TGTGCCAGCAGTTACTCACGGGGAGGGCCCTCCTACGAGCAGTACTTC.

V usage is TRBV7-2 and J usage is TRBJ2-1; D remains unclear. Deletions cut 6 bases from V and 5 bases from J, with 5 bases between. The CDR3 extends over 11 amino acids. Per the germline V gene, CDR1 is SGHTA and CDR2 is FQGNSA. CDR3 protein: CASRFNNEQFF. CDR3 nucleotides: TGTGCCAGCAGATTCAACAATGAGCAGTTCTTC.

V usage is TRBV9 and J usage is TRBJ2-1; D may be TRBD1 (6 bases). Looked up from germline, CDR1 is SGDLS and CDR2 is YYNGEE. V lost 4 bases and J lost 5, with 13 bases in between. The CDR3 loop spans 14 amino acids. The CDR3 loop reads CASSPRTVNNEQFF. CDR3 coding DNA: TGTGCCAGCAGCCCCAGGACAGTAAACAATGAGCAGTTCTTC.

The chain couples TRBV27 to TRBJ1-3, with D uncertain. V was pared by 8 bases and J by 4 bases, with 12 bases between. The CDR3 covers 13 residues. In germline, CDR1 is MNHEY, CDR2 SMNVEV (reference sequence). The CDR3 DNA follows: TGTGCCAGCTGGGCCTTGGGGGGAAACACCATATATTTT. Translation gives CASWALGGNTIYF.

The chain is built from TRBV6-5 and TRBJ2-3, with 11 nucleotides matching TRBD1. J lost 4 bases, V lost 7 bases, and 1 base had no gene match. This CDR3 is 13 amino acids long. CDR1 MNHEY and CDR2 SVGAGI come from the germline V gene. The CDR3 DNA reads TGTGCCAGCACGGACAGGGGGCCAGATACGCAGTATTTT. The encoded protein is CASTDRGPDTQYF.

CDR3 protein: CATVGGGVNTEAFF. CDR3 nucleotides: TGTGCGACCGTAGGGGGGGGCGTGAACACTGAAGCTTTCTTT. The chain is built from TRBV2 and TRBJ1-1; TRBD1 might be the D (6 bases). The V gene's germline CDR1 is SNHLY and CDR2 FYNNEI. The CDR3 consists of 14 residues.

The chain carries TRBV30 and TRBJ1-2, with D possibly matching TRBD1 (5 bases). Trimming pared 0 bases from V and 4 bases from J, leaving 15 bases between. This CDR3 comprises 15 residues. Per germline, CDR1 GTSNPN and CDR2 SVGIG (reference sequence). The chain's CDR3 is CAWSVRWGRGYGYTF. Written as DNA, the CDR3 is TGTGCCTGGAGTGTACGATGGGGCCGGGGCTATGGCTACACCTTC.

The gene calls are TRBV7-2 and TRBJ2-7; D remains unclear. CDR1 is SGHTA, CDR2 FQGNSA, per germline. The CDR3 extends over 12 amino acids. Trimming took 4 bases from V and 4 from J, leaving 8 bases between them. The CDR3 spells CASSSPGYEQYF. The CDR3, as DNA: TGTGCCAGCAGCTCACCGGGTTACGAGCAGTACTTC.

This clone appeared once. The chain carries TRBV10-2 and TRBJ2-7; TRBD2 aligns across 9 bases. Losses at the gene ends were 0 bases for V and 1 base for J; bases not matched to a gene: 10. The CDR3 extends over 18 amino acids. Germline lookup yields CDR1 WSHSY and CDR2 SAAADI. CDR3 sequence reads: CASSESGSGRLGSYEQYF. In DNA, the CDR3 is TGCGCCAGCAGTGAGTCAGGTAGCGGGAGACTCGGGTCCTACGAGCAGTACTTC.

This sequence joins TRBV7-9 and TRBJ1-2; D remains unclear. Per germline, CDR1 SEHNR and CDR2 FQNEAQ (reference sequence). V lost 5 bases and J lost 8, with 15 bases in between. This CDR3 spans 13 amino acids. The CDR3 is CASSLTSEAGYTF. CDR3 nucleotides: TGTGCCAGCAGCCTAACATCGGAGGCGGGCTACACCTTC.

The J gene is TRBJ2-2, the V gene TRBV11-2, with D possibly called TRBD1 or TRBD2 (5 bases each). V lost 1 base and J 5 bases, leaving 23 bases between the germline ends. The germline CDR1 and CDR2 sequences are SGHAT and FQNNGV. The CDR3 covers 19 residues. CDR3: CASSLVPGVEGHRTGELFF. Written as DNA, the CDR3 is TGTGCCAGCAGCTTAGTCCCCGGGGTGGAAGGACATAGAACCGGGGAGCTGTTTTTT.

The chain links TRBV15 to TRBJ2-3, with D perhaps TRBD2 (5 bases). Trimming shortened V by 5 bases and J by 1 base, and 13 bases separated the two germline ends. Germline V lookup: CDR1 LNHNV, CDR2 YYDKDF (reference sequence). The CDR3 totals 15 residues. CDR3: CATSPLAGGTDTQYF. The CDR3 DNA is TGTGCCACCAGCCCCCTCGCCGGGGGCACAGATACGCAGTATTTT.

The chain joins TRBV5-4 to TRBJ2-1; 8 bases fit TRBD2. CDR1 is SGHNT and CDR2 is YYREEE in the germline V gene (reference sequence). The length of the CDR3 is 15 residues. J lost 5 bases, V lost 0 bases, and 4 bases had no gene match. CDR3: CASSLVGTRNNEQFF. As DNA, the CDR3 is TGTGCCAGCAGCTTGGTCGGGACTAGAAACAATGAGCAGTTCTTC.

The chain has TRBV6-6 and TRBJ1-4; no definite D call. V was clipped by 2 bases and J by 0 bases, with 7 bases between them. Germline values: CDR1 MNHNY, CDR2 SVGAGI (reference sequence). This CDR3 is 15 amino acids long. The CDR3 DNA is TGTGCCAGCAGTTACGGAGGGTCAACTAATGAAAAACTGTTTTTT. Its protein product is CASSYGGSTNEKLFF.

This chain connects TRBV7-3 to TRBJ1-2; 7 positions agree with TRBD1. Germline V CDR1 and CDR2: SGHTA, FQGTGA. This CDR3 region has 15 residues. The junction had 8 bases not matched to a gene; V was cut back by 5 bases and J by 2 bases. The CDR3 protein is CASSMGGGANYGYTF. The CDR3 DNA reads TGTGCCAGCAGCATGGGAGGGGGCGCAAACTATGGCTACACCTTC.

The chain combines TRBV28 with TRBJ1-5; D is possibly TRBD1 (5 bases). V shed 6 bases and J shed 5 bases, with 20 bases lying between them. The germline CDR1 and CDR2 sequences are MDHEN and SYDVKM. The CDR3 length is 16 residues. The CDR3 DNA reads TGTGCCAGCAGCCCCAGTGGGCAGGGAAGGCATCAGCCCCAGCATTTT. Translation gives CASSPSGQGRHQPQHF.